This T cell receptor (beta chain) was captured in a study of cytomegalovirus exposure and HLA in healthy donors. Overall study context: The study placed around 80% of its roughly 430 genotyped donors in the Caucasian-associated ancestry cluster.

This clone was picked up one time. Germline V gene lookup returns CDR1 MNHEY and CDR2 SMNVEV (reference sequence). Trimming stripped 3 bases from V and 4 bases from J, with 13 bases between. This CDR3 spans 14 amino acids. The donors comprised healthy bone marrow donors. Amplification used 60 Vbeta primers and 13 Jbeta primers. In the study's own analysis: In a later analysis, 8.5 million to 14 million of tens of millions of unique beta chains occurred in at least two donors. Produced via immunoSEQ multiplex PCR; TCRdb's table is partial and in-frame only. That table gives V, J and clone size, and the DNA gave D and trimming. The data contain about 59,000 clones, 83% of them singletons.

The chain carries TRBV27 and TRBJ2-7, with D possibly being TRBD2 (5 bases). The sample consisted of PBMCs. This sequence was found in a human donor in good health. DNA for the CDR3: TGTGCCAGCAGTTTCTCACGCGGGTCTTACGAGCAGTACTTC. Translated: CASSFSRGSYEQYF.